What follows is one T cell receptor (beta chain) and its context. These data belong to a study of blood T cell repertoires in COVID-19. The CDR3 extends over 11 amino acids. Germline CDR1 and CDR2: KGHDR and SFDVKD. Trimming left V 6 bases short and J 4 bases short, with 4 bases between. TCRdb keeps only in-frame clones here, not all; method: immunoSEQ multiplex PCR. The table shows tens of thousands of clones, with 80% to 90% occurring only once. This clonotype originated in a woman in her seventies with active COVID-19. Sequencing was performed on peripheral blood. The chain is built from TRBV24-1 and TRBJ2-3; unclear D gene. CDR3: CATSSADTQYF. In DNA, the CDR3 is TGTGCCACCAGTTCGGCAGATACGCAGTATTTT.